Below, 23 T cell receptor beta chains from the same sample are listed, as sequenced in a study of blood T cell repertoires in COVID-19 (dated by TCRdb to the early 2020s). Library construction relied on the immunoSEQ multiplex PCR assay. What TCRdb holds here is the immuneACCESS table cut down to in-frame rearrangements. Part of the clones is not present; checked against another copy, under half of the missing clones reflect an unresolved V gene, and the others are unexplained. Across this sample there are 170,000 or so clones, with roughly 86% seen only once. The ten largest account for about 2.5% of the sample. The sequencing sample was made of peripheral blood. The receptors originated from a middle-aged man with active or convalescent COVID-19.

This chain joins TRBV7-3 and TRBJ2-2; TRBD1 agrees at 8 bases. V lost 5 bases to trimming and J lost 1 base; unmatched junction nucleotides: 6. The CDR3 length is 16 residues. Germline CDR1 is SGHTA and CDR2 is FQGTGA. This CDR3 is CASSLTGTGNTGELFF. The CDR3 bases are TGTGCCAGCAGCCTTACCGGGACAGGGAACACCGGGGAGCTGTTTTTT.

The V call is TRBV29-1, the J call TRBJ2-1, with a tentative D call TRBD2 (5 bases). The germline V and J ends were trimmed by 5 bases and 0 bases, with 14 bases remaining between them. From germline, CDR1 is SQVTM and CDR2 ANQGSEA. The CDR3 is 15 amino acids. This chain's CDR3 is CSVPRPSSSYNEQFF. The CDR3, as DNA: TGCAGCGTTCCCCGGCCTAGCAGCTCCTACAATGAGCAGTTCTTC.

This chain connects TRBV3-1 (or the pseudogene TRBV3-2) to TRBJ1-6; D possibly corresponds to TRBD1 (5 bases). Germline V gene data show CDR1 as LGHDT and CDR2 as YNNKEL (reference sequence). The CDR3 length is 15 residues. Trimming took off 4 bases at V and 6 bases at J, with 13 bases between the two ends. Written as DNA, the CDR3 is TGTGCCAGCAGCCCCGACCCGGGGGTTAATTCACCCCTCCACTTT. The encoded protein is CASSPDPGVNSPLHF.

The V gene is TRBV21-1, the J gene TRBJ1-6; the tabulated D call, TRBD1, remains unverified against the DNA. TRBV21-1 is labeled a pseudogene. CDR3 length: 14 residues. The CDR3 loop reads CASSNRQGFSPLHF. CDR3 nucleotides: TGTGCCAGCAGCAACCGACAGGGTTTCTCACCCCTCCACTTT.

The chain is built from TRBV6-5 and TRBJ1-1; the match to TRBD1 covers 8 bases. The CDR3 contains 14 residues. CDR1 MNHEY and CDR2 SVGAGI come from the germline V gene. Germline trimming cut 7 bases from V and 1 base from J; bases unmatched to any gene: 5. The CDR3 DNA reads TGTGCCAGCACGAGGGGGACAGGGAACACTGAAGCTTTCTTT. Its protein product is CASTRGTGNTEAFF.

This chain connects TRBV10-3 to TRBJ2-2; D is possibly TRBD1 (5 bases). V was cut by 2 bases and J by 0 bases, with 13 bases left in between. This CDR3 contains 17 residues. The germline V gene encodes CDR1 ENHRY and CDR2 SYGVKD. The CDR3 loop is CAISETGTTSNTGELFF. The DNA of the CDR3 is TGTGCCATCAGTGAGACAGGCACCACCTCGAACACCGGGGAGCTGTTTTTT.

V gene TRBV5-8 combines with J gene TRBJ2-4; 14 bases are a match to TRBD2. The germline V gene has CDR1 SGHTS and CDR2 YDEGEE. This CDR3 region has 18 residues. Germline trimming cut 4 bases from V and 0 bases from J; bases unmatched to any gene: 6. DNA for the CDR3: TGTGCCAGCAGCCTGGGGACTAGCGGGGGACTAGCCAAAAACATTCAGTACTTC. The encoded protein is CASSLGTSGGLAKNIQYF.

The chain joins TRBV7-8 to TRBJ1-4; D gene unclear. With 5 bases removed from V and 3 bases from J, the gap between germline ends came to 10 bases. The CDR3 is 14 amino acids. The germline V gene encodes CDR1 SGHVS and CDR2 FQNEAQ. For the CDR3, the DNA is TGTGCCAGCAGCCCCAGCGGTGCTAATGAAAAACTGTTTTTT. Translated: CASSPSGANEKLFF.

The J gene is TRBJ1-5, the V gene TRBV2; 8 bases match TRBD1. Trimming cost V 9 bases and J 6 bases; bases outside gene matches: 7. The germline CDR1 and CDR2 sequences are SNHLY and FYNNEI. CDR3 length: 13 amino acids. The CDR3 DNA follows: TGTGCCAGTATGACAGGGGATTTTCAGCCCCAGCATTTT. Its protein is CASMTGDFQPQHF. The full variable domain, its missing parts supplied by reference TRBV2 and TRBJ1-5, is EPEVTQTPSHQVTQMGQEVILRCVPISNHLYFYWYRQILGQKVEFLVSFYNNEISEKSEIFDDQFSVERPDGSNFTLKIRSTKLEDSAMYFCASMTGDFQPQHFGDGTRLSIL.

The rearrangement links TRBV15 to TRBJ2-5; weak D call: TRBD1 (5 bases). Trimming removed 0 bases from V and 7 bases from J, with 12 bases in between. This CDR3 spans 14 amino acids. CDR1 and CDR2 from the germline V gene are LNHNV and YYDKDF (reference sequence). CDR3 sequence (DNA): TGTGCCACCAGCAGAGAGCAGGGTCGTGGGACCCAGTACTTC. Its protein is CATSREQGRGTQYF.

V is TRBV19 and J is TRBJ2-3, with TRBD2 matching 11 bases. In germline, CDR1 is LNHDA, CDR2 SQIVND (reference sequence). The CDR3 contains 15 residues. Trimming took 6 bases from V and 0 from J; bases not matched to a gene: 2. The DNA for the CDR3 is TGTGCCAGTAGGACTAGCGGGGCGAGCACAGATACGCAGTATTTT. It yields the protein CASRTSGASTDTQYF.

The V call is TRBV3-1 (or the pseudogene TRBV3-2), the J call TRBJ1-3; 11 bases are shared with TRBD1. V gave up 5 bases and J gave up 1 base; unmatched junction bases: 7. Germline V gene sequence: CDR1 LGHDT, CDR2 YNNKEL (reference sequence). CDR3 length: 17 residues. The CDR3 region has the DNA TGTGCCAGCAGCAGGAGGGACAGGGGGAATTCTGGAAACACCATATATTTT. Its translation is CASSRRDRGNSGNTIYF.

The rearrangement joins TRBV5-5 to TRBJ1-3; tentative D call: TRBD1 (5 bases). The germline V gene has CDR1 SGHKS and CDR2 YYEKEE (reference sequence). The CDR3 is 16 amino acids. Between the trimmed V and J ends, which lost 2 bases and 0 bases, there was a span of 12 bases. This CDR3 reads CASSFPQGDSGNTIYF. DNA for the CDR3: TGTGCCAGCAGCTTCCCCCAAGGGGACTCTGGAAACACCATATATTTT.

The CDR3 loop is CASSLASGFTEAFF. CDR3 sequence (DNA): TGTGCCAGCAGCTTAGCGTCAGGGTTCACTGAAGCTTTCTTT. This chain joins TRBV7-2 and TRBJ1-1; weak D call: TRBD1 (5 bases). V dropped 0 bases and J dropped 4 bases, with 9 bases sitting between them. Looked up from germline, CDR1 is SGHTA and CDR2 is FQGNSA. The CDR3 has 14 residues.

The CDR3 DNA sequence: TGTGCCAGCAGCAAGATCGGGGGACCCACAGATACGCAGTATTTT. Protein sequence: CASSKIGGPTDTQYF. The chain joins TRBV7-3 to TRBJ2-3, with TRBD2 as a possible D gene (6 bases). Germline assignment: CDR1 SGHTA and CDR2 FQGTGA. V lost 5 bases and J 2 bases, leaving 14 bases between the germline ends. The length of the CDR3 is 15 residues.

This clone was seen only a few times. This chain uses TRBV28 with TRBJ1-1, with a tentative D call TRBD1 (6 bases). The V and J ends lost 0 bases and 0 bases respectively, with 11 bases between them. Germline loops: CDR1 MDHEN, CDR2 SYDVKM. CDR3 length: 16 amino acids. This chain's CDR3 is CASSLWGAVMNTEAFF. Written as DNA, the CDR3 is TGTGCCAGCAGTTTATGGGGGGCTGTAATGAACACTGAAGCTTTCTTT.

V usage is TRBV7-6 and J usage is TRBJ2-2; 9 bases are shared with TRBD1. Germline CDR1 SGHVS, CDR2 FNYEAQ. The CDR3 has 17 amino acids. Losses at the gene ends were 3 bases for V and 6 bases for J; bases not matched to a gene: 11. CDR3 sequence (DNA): TGTGCCAGCAGCTTCAAAACCGGGACAGGGTTTCCCGGGGAGCTGTTTTTT. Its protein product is CASSFKTGTGFPGELFF.

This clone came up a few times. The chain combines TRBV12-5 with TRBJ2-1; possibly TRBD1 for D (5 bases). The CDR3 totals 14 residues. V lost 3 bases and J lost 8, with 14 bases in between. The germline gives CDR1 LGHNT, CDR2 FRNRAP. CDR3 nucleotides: TGTGCTAGTGGTTTAGGACATCTAGGGGATGAGCAGTTCTTC. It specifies CASGLGHLGDEQFF.

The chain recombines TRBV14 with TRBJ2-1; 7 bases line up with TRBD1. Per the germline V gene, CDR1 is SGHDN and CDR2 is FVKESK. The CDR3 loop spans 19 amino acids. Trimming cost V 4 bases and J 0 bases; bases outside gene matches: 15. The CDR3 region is CASSRARGKLTSSYNEQFF. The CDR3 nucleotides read TGTGCCAGCAGCCGGGCCAGGGGGAAGTTGACAAGCTCCTACAATGAGCAGTTCTTC.

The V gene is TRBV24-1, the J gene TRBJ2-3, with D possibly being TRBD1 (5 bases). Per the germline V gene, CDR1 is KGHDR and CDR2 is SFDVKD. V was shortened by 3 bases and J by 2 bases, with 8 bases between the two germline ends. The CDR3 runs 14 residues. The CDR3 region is CATSDQGLTDTQYF. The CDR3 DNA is TGTGCCACCAGTGATCAGGGCCTCACAGATACGCAGTATTTT.

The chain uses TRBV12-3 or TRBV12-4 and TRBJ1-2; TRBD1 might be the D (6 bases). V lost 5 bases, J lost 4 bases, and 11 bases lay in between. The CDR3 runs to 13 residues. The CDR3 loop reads CASSATGSYGYTF. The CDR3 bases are TGTGCCAGCAGTGCCACAGGGTCCTATGGCTACACCTTC.

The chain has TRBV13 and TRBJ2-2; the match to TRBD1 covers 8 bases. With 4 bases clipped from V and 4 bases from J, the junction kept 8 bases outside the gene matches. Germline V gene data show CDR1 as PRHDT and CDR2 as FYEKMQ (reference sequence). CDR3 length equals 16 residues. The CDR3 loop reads CASSSRTGRFTGELFF. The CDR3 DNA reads TGTGCCAGCAGCTCCCGGACAGGGCGATTCACCGGGGAGCTGTTTTTT.

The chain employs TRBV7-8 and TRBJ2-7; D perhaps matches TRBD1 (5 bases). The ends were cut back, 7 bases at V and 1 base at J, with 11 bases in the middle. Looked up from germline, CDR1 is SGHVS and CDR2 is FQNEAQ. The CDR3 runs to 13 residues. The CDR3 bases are TGTGCCAGCAACCCAACAGGATCCTACGAGCAGTACTTC. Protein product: CASNPTGSYEQYF.